These 11 T cell receptor beta chains came from one sample sequenced in a study of T cell responses to AZD1222 COVID-19 vaccine. Measured with immunoSEQ multiplex PCR; TCRdb has only the in-frame clones, and not every one. The sample contains some 110,000 clones, approximately 89% of which appear only once. The sequences come from peripheral blood, collected on day 0 of AZD1222 vaccination. These receptors were taken from an adult in good health.

The CDR3 DNA follows: TGCAGCGTTGATGGGGGGCAAGAGACCCAGTACTTC. This codes for CSVDGGQETQYF. This chain links TRBV29-1 with TRBJ2-5; D is perhaps TRBD2 (6 bases). The germline V gene has CDR1 SQVTM and CDR2 ANQGSEA. V was cut by 3 bases and J by 2 bases, with 7 bases left in between. The CDR3 spans 12 residues.

The rearrangement joins TRBV6-4 to TRBJ2-1, with 9 bases aligning to TRBD2. V lost 6 bases to trimming and J lost 7 bases; unmatched junction nucleotides: 7. The CDR3 loop spans 14 amino acids. Germline V lookup: CDR1 MRHNA, CDR2 SNTAGT. This CDR3 reads CASSVSGGPNEQFF. The CDR3 DNA sequence: TGTGCCAGCAGCGTAAGCGGGGGGCCAAATGAGCAGTTCTTC.

The V gene is TRBV9, the J gene TRBJ2-2; 8 bases fit TRBD1. The germline V gene encodes CDR1 SGDLS and CDR2 YYNGEE. The CDR3 sequence is 13 residues long. V lost 6 bases and J lost 6; bases outside the gene matches: 4. CDR3 nucleotide sequence: TGTGCCAGCAATTCACAGGGGGCCGGGGAGCTGTTTTTT. This gives the protein CASNSQGAGELFF.

The V gene is TRBV19, the J gene TRBJ2-2, with D perhaps TRBD1 (6 bases). The CDR3 length is 16 residues. Germline CDR1 is LNHDA and CDR2 is SQIVND (reference sequence). The V end lost 3 bases, the J end lost 3 bases, and 14 bases lay between the germline ends. This chain's CDR3 is CASSIPGTIYTGELFF. CDR3 DNA sequence: TGTGCCAGTAGTATCCCCGGGACAATCTACACCGGGGAGCTGTTTTTT.

This chain links TRBV4-1 with TRBJ2-3; 15 bases are a match to TRBD2. V trimming: 5 bases; J trimming: 4 bases; junction bases outside the gene matches: 10. This CDR3 region has 18 residues. Germline CDR1 MGHRA, CDR2 YSYEKL. The CDR3 DNA is TGCGCCAGCAGCATCAGGACTAGCGGGGGGGCTCGGGCAGATACGCAGTATTTT. Protein: CASSIRTSGGARADTQYF.

This clone was seen only once. The genes are TRBV6-5 and TRBJ2-3; D is uncertain. The CDR3 has 13 amino acids. Per the germline V gene, CDR1 is MNHEY and CDR2 is SVGAGI. Trimming shortened V by 8 bases and J by 2 bases, and 11 bases separated the two germline ends. CDR3 DNA: TGTGCCAGCGTAGCCGTTCCCACAGATACGCAGTATTTT. Translating it yields CASVAVPTDTQYF.

The chain carries TRBV5-1 and TRBJ2-7; D perhaps matches TRBD1 (6 bases). The CDR3 is 14 amino acids. V was trimmed by 1 base and J by 2 bases, leaving 10 bases between them. Germline V gene lookup returns CDR1 SGHRS and CDR2 YFSETQ. As DNA, the CDR3 is TGCGCCAGCAGCTTGAGCAGGGGAACCTACGAGCAGTACTTC. Amino acids: CASSLSRGTYEQYF.

V and J are TRBV14 and TRBJ2-2; no clear D gene. V dropped 3 bases and J dropped 3 bases, with 5 bases sitting between them. The germline gives CDR1 SGHDN, CDR2 FVKESK. The CDR3 extends over 13 amino acids. In DNA, the CDR3 is TGTGCCAGCAGCCAGTCAGACACCGGGGAGCTGTTTTTT. Amino acids: CASSQSDTGELFF.

This chain joins TRBV5-8 and TRBJ1-1, with unresolved D. This CDR3 contains 13 residues. The germline gives CDR1 SGHTS, CDR2 YDEGEE. Trimming took off 0 bases at V and 6 bases at J, with 9 bases between the two ends. The CDR3 spells CASSLVVGSEAFF. CDR3 in DNA: TGTGCCAGCAGCTTGGTCGTGGGATCTGAAGCTTTCTTT.

In the case of this clone: Other DNA sequences in this specimen translate into the identical CDR3. J is TRBJ2-1 and V is TRBV27, with TRBD2 identical over 8 bases. This CDR3 is built from 14 residues. V lost 6 bases, J lost 3 bases, and 4 bases stayed unmatched. From germline, CDR1 is MNHEY and CDR2 SMNVEV (reference sequence). DNA for the CDR3: TGTGCCAGCAGCGGGGGGGCTGGCTACAATGAGCAGTTCTTC. The encoded protein is CASSGGAGYNEQFF.

The rearrangement joins TRBV6-5 to TRBJ2-7, with D possibly matching TRBD1 (6 bases). The V and J ends lost 7 bases and 3 bases respectively, with 16 bases between them. Germline V lookup: CDR1 MNHEY, CDR2 SVGAGI. The CDR3 totals 14 residues. The CDR3 is CASTLQGSSYEQYF. The CDR3 DNA follows: TGTGCCAGCACCCTACAGGGATCCAGCTACGAGCAGTACTTC.